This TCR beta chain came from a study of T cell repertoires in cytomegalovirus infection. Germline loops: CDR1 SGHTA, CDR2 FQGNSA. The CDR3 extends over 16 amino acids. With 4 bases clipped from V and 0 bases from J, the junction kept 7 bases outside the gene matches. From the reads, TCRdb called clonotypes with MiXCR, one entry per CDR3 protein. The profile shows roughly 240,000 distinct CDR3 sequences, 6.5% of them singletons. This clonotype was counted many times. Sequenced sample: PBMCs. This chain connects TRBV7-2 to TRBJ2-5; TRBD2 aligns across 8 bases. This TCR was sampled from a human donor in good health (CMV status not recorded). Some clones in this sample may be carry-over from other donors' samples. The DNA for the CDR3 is TGTGCCAGCAGCTCGGGGGGGCGGGGGTACCAAGAGACCCAGTACTTC. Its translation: CASSSGGRGYQETQYF. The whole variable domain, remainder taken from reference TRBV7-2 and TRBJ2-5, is GAGVSQSPSNKVTEKGKDVELRCDPISGHTALYWYRQSLGQGLEFLIYFQGNSAPDKSGLPSDRFSAERTGGSVSTLTIQRTQQEDSAVYLCASSSGGRGYQETQYFGPGTRLLVL.